This TCR beta chain stems from a study of blood T cell repertoires in COVID-19. For the study at large: Acute and convalescent COVID-19 specimens originated in the United States, Italy and Spain. From T cells, B-cell-depleted T cells, or PBMCs came the material, which was cDNA or gDNA.

Method: immunoSEQ multiplex PCR; TCRdb's copy keeps in-frame clones and lacks some. This table holds more than 250,000 clones, 85% to 90% found once. Germline CDR1 reads SEHNR; CDR2 reads FQNEAQ (reference sequence). CDR3 length: 16 residues. V lost 2 bases and J lost 4, with 17 bases in between. The TCR was taken from a woman between 18 and 29 years old with acute COVID-19. The sample comprised PBMCs or T cells enriched from blood (not recorded which). The chain combines TRBV7-9 with TRBJ1-1; D is unresolved. The DNA for the CDR3 is TGTGCCAGCAGCTTACATCCGCGTGGTGTTGGCACTGAAGCTTTCTTT. Protein product: CASSLHPRGVGTEAFF.